This entry is about one T cell receptor (beta chain). Time point meaning: pre-treatment sample, taken before nivolumab and TIL therapy. Adults with stage 4 NSCLC were enrolled in a phase I trial. This record belongs to a study of TIL therapy for anti-PD-1-resistant metastatic lung cancer. Study-wide background: Tumors were harvested before any PD-1/PD-L1 blockade. Most patients had lung adenocarcinoma.

The immunoSEQ assay was v3. Sequencing depth was 1.9 million or so read pairs for survey level, roughly 4.5-6 million for deep. TCRdb's copy holds only in-frame clones and misses some; the assay was immunoSEQ multiplex PCR. The sample comprises about 60,000 clones, roughly 84% of which are singletons, and 2.5% to 3% rests with the top ten. Sample: blood, taken at baseline. The receptor's source is a person between 25 and 80 years old with non-small cell lung cancer.

The CDR3 region is CASSDRVGQPQHF. CDR3 nucleotide sequence: TGTGCCAGCAGTGACAGGGTGGGTCAGCCCCAGCATTTT. The V and J genes are TRBV2 and TRBJ1-5; D might be TRBD1 (5 bases). The germline gives CDR1 SNHLY, CDR2 FYNNEI. The CDR3 is 13 amino acids. V was clipped by 3 bases and J by 6 bases, with 9 bases between them.